This paragraph covers one T cell receptor (beta chain) sequence. The sample originates from a study of CD8+CD57+ T cells in acquired aplastic anemia. Study summary: Sorted CD4+ and CD8+ cells gave an average of 3.2 ug of DNA. Healthy donors gave approximately 10 million reads on average for CD4+ cells.

According to the study, genomic DNA was the template for TCR beta VDJ and CDR3 profiling. TCRdb called the reads again in MiXCR, with one record for every CDR3 protein. Of 150,000 to 200,000 distinct CDR3 sequences in the sample, approximately 44% were seen once. Trimming cost V 8 bases and J 7 bases; bases outside gene matches: 10. The CDR3 runs 15 residues. CDR1 LNHDA and CDR2 SQIVND come from the germline V gene (reference sequence). The TCR was taken from a human donor in good health. Sequences were obtained from sorted CD4+, CD8+, or CD8+CD57+ T cells (not recorded which) from PBMCs. The chain is built from TRBV19 and TRBJ2-1, with 11 bases identical to TRBD2. This chain's CDR3 is CASSTVGLAVNEQFF. The CDR3 DNA follows: TGTGCCAGTTCAACGGTGGGACTAGCGGTTAATGAGCAGTTCTTC.